Sequencing of this TCR beta chain was carried out in a study of tumor-infiltrating lymphocytes in glioblastoma multiforme. Findings of the study overall: RNA-based TCR sequencing may distort clone frequencies, since cells carry unequal TCR transcript numbers. T cells were not sorted into functional subsets.

This clonotype occurred a few times. The antigen remains unidentified. Three nested ARM-PCR rounds with V-beta and C-beta primers built TCRB libraries. Input was 0.45 to 0.5 ug total RNA, reverse-transcribed with a C-beta primer. These TCRB libraries lack any described unique molecular identifiers. TCRdb passed the multiplex PCR reads through MiXCR, listing each CDR3 protein once. The profile covers over 10,000 distinct CDR3 sequences, with almost 65% appearing a single time and more than 25% taken by the ten largest. V lost 1 base to trimming and J lost 0 bases, with 10 bases between them. CDR3 size: 15 residues. Germline values: CDR1 DFQATT, CDR2 SNEGSKA (reference sequence).

The genes are TRBV20-1 and TRBJ1-3; D is possibly TRBD1 (6 bases). The clonotype comes from a male donor with glioblastoma. Input material: brain tumor tissue. The CDR3 is CSARVGGLSGNTIYF. DNA of the CDR3: TGCAGTGCTAGAGTGGGGGGCCTCTCTGGAAACACCATATATTTT.